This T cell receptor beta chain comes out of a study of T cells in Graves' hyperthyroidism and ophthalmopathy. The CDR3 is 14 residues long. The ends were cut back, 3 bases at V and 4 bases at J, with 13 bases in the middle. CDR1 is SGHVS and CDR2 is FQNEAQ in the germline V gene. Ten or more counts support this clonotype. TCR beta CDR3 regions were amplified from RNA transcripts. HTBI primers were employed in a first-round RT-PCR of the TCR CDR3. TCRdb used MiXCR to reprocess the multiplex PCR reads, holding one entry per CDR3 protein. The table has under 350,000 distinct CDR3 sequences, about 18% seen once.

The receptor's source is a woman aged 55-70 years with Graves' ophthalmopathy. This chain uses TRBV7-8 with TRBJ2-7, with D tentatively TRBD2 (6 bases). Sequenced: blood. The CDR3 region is CASSLGLHQYEQYF. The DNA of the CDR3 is TGTGCCAGCAGCTTGGGACTGCACCAGTACGAGCAGTACTTC.